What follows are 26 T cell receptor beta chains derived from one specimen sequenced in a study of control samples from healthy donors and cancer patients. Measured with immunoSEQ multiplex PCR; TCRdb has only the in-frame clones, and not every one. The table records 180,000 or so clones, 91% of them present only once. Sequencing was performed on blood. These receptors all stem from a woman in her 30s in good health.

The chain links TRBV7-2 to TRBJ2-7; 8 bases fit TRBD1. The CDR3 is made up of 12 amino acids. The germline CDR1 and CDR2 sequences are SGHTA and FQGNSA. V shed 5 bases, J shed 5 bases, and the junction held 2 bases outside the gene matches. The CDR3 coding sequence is TGTGCCAGCAGCCACAGGGGGAACGAGCAGTACTTC. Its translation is CASSHRGNEQYF. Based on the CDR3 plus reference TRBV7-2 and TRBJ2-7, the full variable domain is GAGVSQSPSNKVTEKGKDVELRCDPISGHTALYWYRQSLGQGLEFLIYFQGNSAPDKSGLPSDRFSAERTGGSVSTLTIQRTQQEDSAVYLCASSHRGNEQYFGPGTRLTVT.

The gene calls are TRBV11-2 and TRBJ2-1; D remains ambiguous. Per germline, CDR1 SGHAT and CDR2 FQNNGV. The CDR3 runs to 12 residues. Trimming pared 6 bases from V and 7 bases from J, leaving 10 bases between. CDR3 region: CASSFTVNEQFF. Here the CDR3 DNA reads TGTGCCAGCAGTTTTACGGTGAATGAGCAGTTCTTC.

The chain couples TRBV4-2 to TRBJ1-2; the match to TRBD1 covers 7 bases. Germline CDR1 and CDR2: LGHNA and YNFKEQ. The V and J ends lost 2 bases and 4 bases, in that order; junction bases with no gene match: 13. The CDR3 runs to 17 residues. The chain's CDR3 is CASSQPTRQGGTYGYTF. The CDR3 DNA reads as TGTGCCAGCAGCCAACCCACCCGCCAGGGGGGGACCTATGGCTACACCTTC.

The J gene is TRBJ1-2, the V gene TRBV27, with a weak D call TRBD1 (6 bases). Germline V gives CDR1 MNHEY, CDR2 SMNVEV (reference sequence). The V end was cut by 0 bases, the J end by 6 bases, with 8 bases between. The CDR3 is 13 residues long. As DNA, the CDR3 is TGTGCCAGCAGTTTATCAGGGGGAGATGGCTACACCTTC. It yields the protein CASSLSGGDGYTF.

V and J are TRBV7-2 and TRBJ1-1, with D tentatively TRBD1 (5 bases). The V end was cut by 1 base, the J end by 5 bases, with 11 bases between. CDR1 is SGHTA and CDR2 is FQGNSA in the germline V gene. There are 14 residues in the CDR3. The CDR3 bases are TGTGCCAGCAGCTTAGGGGGGGTTGGGACTGAAGCTTTCTTT. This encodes CASSLGGVGTEAFF.

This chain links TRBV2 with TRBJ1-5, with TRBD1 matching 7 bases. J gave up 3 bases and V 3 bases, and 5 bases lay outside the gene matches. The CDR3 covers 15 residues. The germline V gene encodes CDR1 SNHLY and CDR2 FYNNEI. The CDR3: CASSEETGPNQPQHF. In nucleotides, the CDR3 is TGTGCCAGCAGTGAGGAGACAGGGCCCAATCAGCCCCAGCATTTT.

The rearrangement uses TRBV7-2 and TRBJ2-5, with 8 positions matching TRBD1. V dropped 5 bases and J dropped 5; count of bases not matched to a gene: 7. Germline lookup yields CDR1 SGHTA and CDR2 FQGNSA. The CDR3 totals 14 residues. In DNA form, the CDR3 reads TGTGCCAGCAGCCCACGGACAGGGTTGGAGACCCAGTACTTC. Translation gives CASSPRTGLETQYF.

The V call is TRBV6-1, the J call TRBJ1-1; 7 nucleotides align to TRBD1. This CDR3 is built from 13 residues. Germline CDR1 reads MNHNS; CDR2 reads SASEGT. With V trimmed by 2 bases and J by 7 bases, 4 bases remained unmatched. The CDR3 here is CASSELNRGEAFF. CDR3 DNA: TGTGCCAGCAGTGAACTCAACAGGGGTGAAGCTTTCTTT.

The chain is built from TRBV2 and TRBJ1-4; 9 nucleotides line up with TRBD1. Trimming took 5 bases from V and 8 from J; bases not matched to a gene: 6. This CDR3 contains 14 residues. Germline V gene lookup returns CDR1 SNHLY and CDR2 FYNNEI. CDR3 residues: CASSWDRAREKLFF. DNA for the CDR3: TGTGCCAGCAGTTGGGACAGGGCCCGAGAAAAACTGTTTTTT.

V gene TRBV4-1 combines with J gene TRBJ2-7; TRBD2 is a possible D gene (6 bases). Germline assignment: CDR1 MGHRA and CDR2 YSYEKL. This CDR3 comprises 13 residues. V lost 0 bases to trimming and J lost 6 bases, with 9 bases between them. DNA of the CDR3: TGCGCCAGCAGCCAAGATTGGAGGGGCGAGCAGTACTTC. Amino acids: CASSQDWRGEQYF.

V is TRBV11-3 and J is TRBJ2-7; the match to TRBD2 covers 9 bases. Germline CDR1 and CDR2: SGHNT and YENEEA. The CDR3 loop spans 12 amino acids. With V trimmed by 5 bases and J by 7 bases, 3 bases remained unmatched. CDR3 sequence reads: CASSPGLAEQYF. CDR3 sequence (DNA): TGTGCCAGCAGCCCCGGACTAGCGGAGCAGTACTTC.

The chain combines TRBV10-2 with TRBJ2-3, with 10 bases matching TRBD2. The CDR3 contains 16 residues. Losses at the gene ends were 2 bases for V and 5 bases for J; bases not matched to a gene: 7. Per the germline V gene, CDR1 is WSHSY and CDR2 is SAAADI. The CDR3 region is CASSEPLAGEGDTQYF. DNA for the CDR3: TGCGCCAGCAGTGAGCCCCTAGCGGGGGAGGGAGATACGCAGTATTTT.

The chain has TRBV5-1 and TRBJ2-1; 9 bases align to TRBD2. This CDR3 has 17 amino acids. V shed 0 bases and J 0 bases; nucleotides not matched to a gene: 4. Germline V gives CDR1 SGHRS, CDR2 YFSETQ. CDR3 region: CASSLGGSGSSYNEQFF. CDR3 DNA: TGCGCCAGCAGCTTGGGGGGTAGCGGGAGCTCCTACAATGAGCAGTTCTTC.

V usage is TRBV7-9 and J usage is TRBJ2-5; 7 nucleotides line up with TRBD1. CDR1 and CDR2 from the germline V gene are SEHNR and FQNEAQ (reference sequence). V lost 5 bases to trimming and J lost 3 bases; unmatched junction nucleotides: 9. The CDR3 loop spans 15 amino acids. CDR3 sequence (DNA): TGTGCCAGCAGCCCGCTGACAGGGACGAAAGAGACCCAGTACTTC. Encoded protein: CASSPLTGTKETQYF.

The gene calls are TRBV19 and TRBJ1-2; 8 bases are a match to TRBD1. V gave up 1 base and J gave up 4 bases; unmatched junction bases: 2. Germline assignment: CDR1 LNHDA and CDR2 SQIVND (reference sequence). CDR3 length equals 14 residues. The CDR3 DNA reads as TGTGCCAGTAGTATAGCGGGGACAGGCTATGGCTACACCTTC. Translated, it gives CASSIAGTGYGYTF.

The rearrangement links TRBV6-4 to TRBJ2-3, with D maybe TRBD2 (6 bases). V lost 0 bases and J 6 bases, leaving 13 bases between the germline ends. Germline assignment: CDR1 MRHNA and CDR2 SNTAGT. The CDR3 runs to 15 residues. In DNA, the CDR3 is TGTGCCAGCAGTGACTCCTCGCTAGCGAGCGATACGCAGTATTTT. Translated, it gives CASSDSSLASDTQYF.

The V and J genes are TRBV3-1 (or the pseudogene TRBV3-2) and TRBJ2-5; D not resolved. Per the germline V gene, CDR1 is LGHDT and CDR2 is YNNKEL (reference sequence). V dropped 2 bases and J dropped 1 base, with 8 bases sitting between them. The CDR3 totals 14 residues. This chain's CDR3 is CASSQRYGQETQYF. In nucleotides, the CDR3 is TGTGCCAGCAGCCAACGGTACGGCCAAGAGACCCAGTACTTC.

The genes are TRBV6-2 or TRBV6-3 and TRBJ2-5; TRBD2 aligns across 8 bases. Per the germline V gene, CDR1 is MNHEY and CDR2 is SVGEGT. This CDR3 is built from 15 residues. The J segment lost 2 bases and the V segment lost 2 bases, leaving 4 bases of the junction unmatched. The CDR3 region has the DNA TGTGCCAGCAGTTACGTGGCTAGCGGGCAAGAGACCCAGTACTTC. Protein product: CASSYVASGQETQYF.

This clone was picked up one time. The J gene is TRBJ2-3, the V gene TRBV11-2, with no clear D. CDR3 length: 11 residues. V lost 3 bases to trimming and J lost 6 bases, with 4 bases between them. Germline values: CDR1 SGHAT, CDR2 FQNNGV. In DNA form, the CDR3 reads TGTGCCAGCAGCTTGAGGGATACGCAGTATTTT. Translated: CASSLRDTQYF.

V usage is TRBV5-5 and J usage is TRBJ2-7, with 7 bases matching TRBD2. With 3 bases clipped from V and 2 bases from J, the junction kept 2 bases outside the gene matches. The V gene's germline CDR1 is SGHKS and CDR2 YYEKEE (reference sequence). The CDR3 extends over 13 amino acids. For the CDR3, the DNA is TGTGCCAGCAGCTCGGGACTACCCTACGAGCAGTACTTC. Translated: CASSSGLPYEQYF.

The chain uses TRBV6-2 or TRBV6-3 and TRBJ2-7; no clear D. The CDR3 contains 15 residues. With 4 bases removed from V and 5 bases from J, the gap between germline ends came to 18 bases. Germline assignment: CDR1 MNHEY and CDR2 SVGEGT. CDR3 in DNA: TGTGCCAGCAGTTCGCTAGGTTTGGGTCGGAACGAGCAGTACTTC. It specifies CASSSLGLGRNEQYF.

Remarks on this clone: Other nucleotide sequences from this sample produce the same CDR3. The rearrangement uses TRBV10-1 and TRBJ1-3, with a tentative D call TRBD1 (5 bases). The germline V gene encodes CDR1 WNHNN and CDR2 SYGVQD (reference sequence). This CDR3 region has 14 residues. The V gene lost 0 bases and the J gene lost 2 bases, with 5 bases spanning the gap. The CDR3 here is CASSESGAGNTIYF. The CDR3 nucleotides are TGCGCCAGCAGTGAGTCAGGGGCTGGAAACACCATATATTTT.

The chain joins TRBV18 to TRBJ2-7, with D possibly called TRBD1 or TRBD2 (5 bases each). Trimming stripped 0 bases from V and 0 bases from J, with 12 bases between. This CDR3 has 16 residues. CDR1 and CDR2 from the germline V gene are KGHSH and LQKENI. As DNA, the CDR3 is TGTGCCAGCTCACCACCGGGCAGGGAGCCCTCCTACGAGCAGTACTTC. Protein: CASSPPGREPSYEQYF.

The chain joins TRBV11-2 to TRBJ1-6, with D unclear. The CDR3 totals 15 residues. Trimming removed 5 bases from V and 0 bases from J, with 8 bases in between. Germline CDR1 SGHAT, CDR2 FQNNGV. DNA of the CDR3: TGTGCCAGCAGCCCACAGAGCTCCTATAATTCACCCCTCCACTTT. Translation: CASSPQSSYNSPLHF.

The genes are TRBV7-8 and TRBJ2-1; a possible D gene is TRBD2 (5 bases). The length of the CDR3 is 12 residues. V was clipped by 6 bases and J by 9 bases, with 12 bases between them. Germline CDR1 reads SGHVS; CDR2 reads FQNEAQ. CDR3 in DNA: TGTGCCAGCAGACTGACGGGGTTTGAGCAGTTCTTC. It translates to CASRLTGFEQFF.

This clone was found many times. In nucleotides, the CDR3 is TGTGCCAGCAGTGAAGGGACAGGGTATCAGCCCCAGCATTTT. Protein sequence: CASSEGTGYQPQHF. V and J are TRBV6-1 and TRBJ1-5, with 8 bases identical to TRBD1. The CDR3 extends over 14 amino acids. J gave up 5 bases and V 1 base, and 1 base lay outside the gene matches. Germline values: CDR1 MNHNS, CDR2 SASEGT.